A single T cell receptor beta chain is shown here with its context. The record originates from a study of blood T cell repertoires in COVID-19. On the study more broadly: The United States, Italy and Spain supplied acute and convalescent COVID-19 samples.

The CDR3 extends over 14 amino acids. Looked up from germline, CDR1 is SGHVS and CDR2 is FNYEAQ. Deletions cut 1 base from V and 0 bases from J, with 6 bases between. Here immunoSEQ multiplex PCR was the method, and the copy in TCRdb shows in-frame clones only, minus some. The table has some 360,000 clones, around 90% seen once. Seattle patients were enrolled during active infection and followed longitudinally. Sequenced input: peripheral blood. This TCR was recovered from an older woman with COVID-19, enrolled during active disease. The rearrangement links TRBV7-6 to TRBJ1-2; D unclear. CDR3 sequence (DNA): TGTGCCAGCAGCTTAGGGCCAACTAACTATGGCTACACCTTC. Residues: CASSLGPTNYGYTF.